The T cell receptor (beta chain) described here comes from a study of OX40 agonist ivuxolimab in advanced cancers. The wider study: One hepatocellular carcinoma and a couple of cutaneous melanoma patients partially responded.

Method: immunoSEQ multiplex PCR; TCRdb's copy keeps in-frame clones and lacks some. The table has about 70,000 clones, 92% seen once; the top ten hold under 10%. The V end lost 0 bases, the J end lost 4 bases, and 5 bases lay between the germline ends. Germline V gives CDR1 SGHRS, CDR2 YFSETQ. The CDR3 spans 12 residues. The sample consisted of CD4+ or CD8+ T cells sorted from blood, taken in a trial of the OX40 agonist ivuxolimab. This receptor was identified in an adult with an advanced solid tumor such as melanoma, head and neck, liver or kidney cancer. The chain recombines TRBV5-1 with TRBJ2-7; D not certain. The CDR3 sequence: CASSLVGYEQYF. The CDR3 DNA reads as TGCGCCAGCAGCTTGGTAGGGTACGAGCAGTACTTC. The whole variable domain, filled in from reference TRBV5-1 and TRBJ2-7, reads KAGVTQTPRYLIKTRGQQVTLSCSPISGHRSVSWYQQTPGQGLQFLFEYFSETQRNKGNFPGRFSGRQFSNSRSEMNVSTLELGDSALYLCASSLVGYEQYFGPGTRLTVT.